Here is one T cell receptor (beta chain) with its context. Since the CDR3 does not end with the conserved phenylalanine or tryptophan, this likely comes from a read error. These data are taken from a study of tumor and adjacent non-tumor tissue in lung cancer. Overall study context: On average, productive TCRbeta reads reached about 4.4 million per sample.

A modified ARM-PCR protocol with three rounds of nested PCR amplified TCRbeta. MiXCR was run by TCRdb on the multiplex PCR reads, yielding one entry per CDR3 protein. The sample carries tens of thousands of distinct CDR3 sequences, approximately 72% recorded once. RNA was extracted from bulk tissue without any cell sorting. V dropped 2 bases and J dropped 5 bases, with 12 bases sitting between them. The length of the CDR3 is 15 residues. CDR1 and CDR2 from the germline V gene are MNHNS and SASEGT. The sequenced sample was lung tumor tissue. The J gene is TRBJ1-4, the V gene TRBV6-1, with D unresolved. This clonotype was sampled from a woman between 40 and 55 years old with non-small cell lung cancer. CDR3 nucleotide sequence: TGTGCCAGCAGTGAACTTGGGGTCGAGAATGAAAAACTGTTTCTT. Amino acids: CASSELGVENEKLFL.